Following are 30 T cell receptor beta chains from one sample sequenced in a study of monozygotic twins with inflammatory bowel disease. TCRdb reprocessed the 5' RACE reads and reports one entry per CDR3 protein, with no DNA. This listing includes 110,000 to 150,000 distinct CDR3 sequences. Sequencing was done on a sample of blood. All receptors come from a human donor with ulcerative colitis or Crohn's disease, or a healthy co-twin of an affected twin (not recorded which).

The chain employs TRBV7-2 and TRBJ1-5; the TCRdb D gene call, TRBD1, has no DNA to confirm it. This CDR3 is built from 15 residues. Germline V lookup: CDR1 SGHTA, CDR2 FQGNSA. The CDR3 spells CASSSGWGGNQPQHF.

The chain combines TRBV11-2 with TRBJ2-1; lacking DNA, the TRBD2 call made by TCRdb goes unchecked. Looked up from germline, CDR1 is SGHAT and CDR2 is FQNNGV. This CDR3 has 15 residues. The CDR3 here is CASSLLASGSFEQFF.

V gene TRBV6-4 combines with J gene TRBJ2-1; the D gene TCRdb calls, TRBD1, cannot be checked with no DNA. Germline V gene sequence: CDR1 MRHNA, CDR2 SNTAGT. The CDR3 sequence is 14 residues long. The CDR3 sequence is CASSEPGSQGEQFF.

The rearrangement links TRBV3-1 to TRBJ2-5. The CDR3 is 12 amino acids. CDR1 LGHDT and CDR2 YNNKEL come from the germline V gene (reference sequence). The CDR3 is CASSPMKETQYF.

The chain uses TRBV11-2 and TRBJ1-5; TCRdb's D call, TRBD1, is unchecked because there is no DNA. Germline V CDR1 and CDR2: SGHAT, FQNNGV. CDR3 size: 15 residues. The CDR3 protein is CASSLRGGGNQPQHF.

V gene TRBV28 combines with J gene TRBJ1-1; there is no DNA to check the TCRdb D call of TRBD1. Germline V CDR1 and CDR2: MDHEN, SYDVKM. CDR3 size: 13 residues. The CDR3 here is CASTPGQTTEAFF.

The rearrangement uses TRBV27 and TRBJ1-6; the TRBD1 assignment by TCRdb is unverifiable without DNA. CDR1 and CDR2 from the germline V gene are MNHEY and SMNVEV (reference sequence). The CDR3 spans 14 residues. CDR3 amino acids: CASTPWGDNSPLHF.

This chain joins TRBV7-2 and TRBJ2-7; TCRdb selects TRBD2, and the lack of DNA leaves this call unchecked. The CDR3 spans 14 residues. CDR1 is SGHTA, CDR2 FQGNSA, per germline. CDR3 loop: CASSLVAGNYEQYF.

The chain recombines TRBV20-1 with TRBJ1-1. Germline CDR1 reads DFQATT; CDR2 reads SNEGSKA (reference sequence). This CDR3 has 11 amino acids. The CDR3 spells CSAKKGYEAFF.

This sequence joins TRBV20-1 and TRBJ2-3. The CDR3 loop spans 16 amino acids. Germline CDR1 reads DFQATT; CDR2 reads SNEGSKA (reference sequence). CDR3 sequence: CSARDDGKWSTDTQYF.

CDR3 amino acids: CASSPGRAVYEQYF. The rearrangement joins TRBV27 to TRBJ2-7; TCRdb selects TRBD1, and the lack of DNA leaves this call unchecked. Looked up from germline, CDR1 is MNHEY and CDR2 is SMNVEV (reference sequence). The CDR3 runs to 14 residues.

The CDR3 reads CASSSGQEGEKLFF. The chain employs TRBV5-1 and TRBJ1-4; TCRdb reports TRBD1, a call that lacks DNA to check it against. Germline CDR1 is SGHRS and CDR2 is YFSETQ. The CDR3 consists of 14 residues.

V is TRBV12-3 or TRBV12-4 and J is TRBJ1-1. CDR3 length equals 11 residues. CDR3 loop: CASSVWTEAFF.

The rearrangement uses TRBV11-2 and TRBJ2-6; there is no DNA to check the TCRdb D call of TRBD1. The CDR3 is 18 residues long. Germline CDR1 SGHAT, CDR2 FQNNGV. The CDR3 sequence: CASSFQGRTGSGANVLTF.

This sequence joins TRBV27 and TRBJ2-7; TCRdb's D call of TRBD1 is untestable without DNA. The CDR3 has 14 residues. From germline, CDR1 is MNHEY and CDR2 SMNVEV (reference sequence). The CDR3 protein is CASRMGGRVREQYF.

The V call is TRBV5-1, the J call TRBJ2-3; TCRdb outputs TRBD1, but without DNA this stays unchecked. Germline-derived CDR1 and CDR2 are SGHRS and YFSETQ. This CDR3 is built from 15 residues. CDR3 sequence reads: CASSLVGGSEDTQYF.

The rearrangement uses TRBV5-1 and TRBJ1-1. This CDR3 comprises 13 residues. The V gene's germline CDR1 is SGHRS and CDR2 YFSETQ. CDR3 residues: CASSLPGNTEAFF.

The CDR3 reads CASSSGIQGHEQYF. The V and J genes are TRBV7-3 and TRBJ2-7; TCRdb selects TRBD1, and the lack of DNA leaves this call unchecked. Germline V gene lookup returns CDR1 SGHTA and CDR2 FQGTGA. CDR3 length: 14 residues.

V and J are TRBV6-5 and TRBJ1-1. Per germline, CDR1 MNHEY and CDR2 SVGAGI. The CDR3 loop spans 15 amino acids. The CDR3 loop reads CASSYFDQSYTEAFF.

The chain couples TRBV29-1 to TRBJ1-1; TCRdb's D gene call, TRBD1, goes unchecked for lack of DNA. The CDR3 is made up of 14 amino acids. CDR1 and CDR2 (germline): SQVTM, ANQGSEA. The CDR3 spells CSVLSGTMNTEAFF.

This sequence joins TRBV15 and TRBJ1-1. Germline V gives CDR1 LNHNV, CDR2 YYDKDF (reference sequence). The CDR3 runs to 15 residues. The CDR3 here is CATSRDARLNTEAFF.

This chain joins TRBV24-1 and TRBJ2-1; TCRdb designates TRBD2, a call that cannot be tested without DNA. The CDR3 has 16 residues. Looked up from germline, CDR1 is KGHDR and CDR2 is SFDVKD. CDR3 sequence reads: CATSDPGLAGGGEQFF.

This chain links TRBV6-6 with TRBJ2-7; no DNA is available, so the TRBD1 call from TCRdb remains unchecked. Germline loops: CDR1 MNHNY, CDR2 SVGAGI (reference sequence). The CDR3 spans 14 residues. The chain's CDR3 is CASSIRSGVGEQYF.

The rearrangement links TRBV7-9 to TRBJ1-4. Germline CDR1 SEHNR, CDR2 FQNEAQ (reference sequence). This CDR3 comprises 15 residues. The CDR3 protein is CASSLEQTHNEKLFF.

The chain's CDR3 is CASSSDRFNQPQHF. The chain carries TRBV5-5 and TRBJ1-5; TCRdb's assignment of TRBD1 cannot be checked, as there is no DNA. The germline gives CDR1 SGHKS, CDR2 YYEKEE (reference sequence). This CDR3 is built from 14 residues. Supplemented by reference TRBV5-5 and TRBJ1-5, the full variable domain reads DAGVTQSPTHLIKTRGQQVTLRCSPISGHKSVSWYQQVLGQGPQFIFQYYEKEERGRGNFPDRFSARQFPNYSSELNVNALLLGDSALYLCASSSDRFNQPQHFGDGTRLSIL.

J is TRBJ1-2 and V is TRBV29-1. The CDR3 has 16 residues. Germline V gives CDR1 SQVTM, CDR2 ANQGSEA. CDR3 region: CSVGSLLTRRDYGYTF.

This chain joins TRBV11-2 and TRBJ2-3; TCRdb's D gene call, TRBD1, goes unchecked for lack of DNA. This CDR3 region has 15 residues. The germline V gene encodes CDR1 SGHAT and CDR2 FQNNGV. CDR3 amino acids: CASSSGQGALDTQYF. Variable domain in full (rest from reference TRBV11-2 and TRBJ2-3): EAGVAQSPRYKIIEKRQSVAFWCNPISGHATLYWYQQILGQGPKLLIQFQNNGVVDDSQLPKDRFSAERLKGVDSTLKIQPAKLEDSAVYLCASSSGQGALDTQYFGPGTRLTVL.

The chain links TRBV27 to TRBJ2-1. Germline V lookup: CDR1 MNHEY, CDR2 SMNVEV (reference sequence). The CDR3 is 14 residues long. CDR3: CASSLAGAHNEQFF.

The rearrangement uses TRBV24-1 and TRBJ2-7; TCRdb designates TRBD2, a call that cannot be tested without DNA. The CDR3 has 16 amino acids. CDR1 KGHDR and CDR2 SFDVKD come from the germline V gene. The CDR3: CATSDGRLAGFNEQYF.

The gene calls are TRBV6-5 and TRBJ2-7; TCRdb returns TRBD2, unconfirmable since there is no DNA. This CDR3 region has 16 residues. Germline lookup yields CDR1 MNHEY and CDR2 SVGAGI. Here the CDR3 reads CASSYRGGTSANEQYF.